Each of the 10 T cell receptor beta chains below was sequenced from the same sample in a study of cytomegalovirus exposure and HLA in healthy donors. PCR amplification relied on 60 Vbeta primers (plus 13 Jbeta primers). Sequencing used immunoSEQ multiplex PCR; TCRdb keeps in-frame clones, though not all of them. Here the sample spans roughly 190,000 clones, 55% to 65% being singletons. Sequencing used PBMCs. These receptors originate from a man between 40 and 49 years old in good health and CMV-seronegative.

The chain carries TRBV29-1 and TRBJ2-5, with 8 positions matching TRBD1. V lost 4 bases to trimming and J lost 4 bases; unmatched junction nucleotides: 8. The CDR3 totals 14 residues. The germline gives CDR1 SQVTM, CDR2 ANQGSEA. CDR3 loop: CSVVGQGIGETQYF. Written as DNA, the CDR3 is TGCAGCGTTGTAGGACAGGGAATAGGAGAGACCCAGTACTTC.

V is TRBV12-5 and J is TRBJ2-1; tentative D call: TRBD2 (6 bases). The CDR3 runs to 20 residues. V was shortened by 4 bases and J by 2 bases, with 27 bases between the two germline ends. CDR1 and CDR2 from the germline V gene are LGHNT and FRNRAP. CDR3 amino acids: CASGSYSHPGLLPTYNEQFF. Written as DNA, the CDR3 is TGTGCTAGTGGTTCCTACTCTCACCCGGGACTTTTACCTACCTACAATGAGCAGTTCTTC. The full variable domain, with the rest looked up from reference TRBV12-5 and TRBJ2-1, is DARVTQTPRHKVTEMGQEVTMRCQPILGHNTVFWYRQTMMQGLELLAYFRNRAPLDDSGMPKDRFSAEMPDATLATLKIQPSEPRDSAVYFCASGSYSHPGLLPTYNEQFFGPGTRLTVL.

The rearrangement links TRBV14 to TRBJ2-7, with a possible D match to TRBD2 (5 bases). The CDR3 extends over 13 amino acids. The germline V gene has CDR1 SGHDN and CDR2 FVKESK. V gave up 1 base and J gave up 6 bases, with 10 bases separating them. CDR3 nucleotides: TGTGCCAGCAGCCAAGGGGAGTTTGGCGAGCAGTACTTC. This encodes CASSQGEFGEQYF.

This clone was recorded once. The genes are TRBV19 and TRBJ1-1; D is uncertain. Germline loops: CDR1 LNHDA, CDR2 SQIVND (reference sequence). Trimming removed 6 bases from V and 1 base from J, with 12 bases in between. This CDR3 contains 14 residues. As DNA, the CDR3 is TGTGCCAGTAGAGTCTCCGTGGCGAACACTGAAGCTTTCTTT. Translating it yields CASRVSVANTEAFF.

The V gene is TRBV7-6, the J gene TRBJ2-7, with 7 positions matching TRBD1. The CDR3 totals 14 residues. V lost 5 bases to trimming and J lost 0 bases; unmatched junction nucleotides: 4. Germline V gene lookup returns CDR1 SGHVS and CDR2 FNYEAQ. In DNA, the CDR3 is TGTGCCAGCAGCCCCCGGGACAGCTCCTACGAGCAGTACTTC. Translation: CASSPRDSSYEQYF.

This rearrangement joins TRBV6-1 to TRBJ1-2, with a tentative D call TRBD1 (6 bases). This CDR3 contains 14 residues. With 8 bases removed from V and 0 bases from J, the gap between germline ends came to 13 bases. From germline, CDR1 is MNHNS and CDR2 SASEGT. CDR3 region: CASGKQGANYGYTF. CDR3 in DNA: TGTGCCAGCGGAAAACAGGGAGCTAACTATGGCTACACCTTC.

This chain uses TRBV11-2 with TRBJ2-1, with a possible D match to TRBD1 (5 bases). V lost 5 bases to trimming and J lost 3 bases, with 14 bases between them. This CDR3 comprises 15 residues. Germline values: CDR1 SGHAT, CDR2 FQNNGV. CDR3 coding DNA: TGTGCCAGCAGCCCCCCTCAGGGAAACTACAATGAGCAGTTCTTC. Protein: CASSPPQGNYNEQFF.

The rearrangement uses TRBV5-6 and TRBJ2-7; the match to TRBD1 covers 8 bases. Per the germline V gene, CDR1 is SGHDT and CDR2 is YYEEEE. This CDR3 contains 16 residues. V was pared by 3 bases and J by 5 bases, with 13 bases of the junction left unmatched. The CDR3 spells CASSSDQTGTGDEQYF. The CDR3 region has the DNA TGTGCCAGCAGCTCGGACCAGACCGGGACAGGTGACGAGCAGTACTTC.

The chain recombines TRBV6-1 with TRBJ2-7, with 12 bases fitting TRBD1. This CDR3 has 15 amino acids. Germline V gene sequence: CDR1 MNHNS, CDR2 SASEGT. The trim removed 7 bases at V and 5 bases at J, leaving 9 bases unmatched. The CDR3 nucleotides are TGTGCCAGCAACTCCGGTGGGACAGGGGGCGACGAGCAGTACTTC. Its protein is CASNSGGTGGDEQYF.

For this clone: Distinct nucleotide sequences in the sample also encode this CDR3. The chain is built from TRBV7-2 and TRBJ2-1; 9 bases fit TRBD2. V lost 1 base to trimming and J lost 6 bases; unmatched junction nucleotides: 4. There are 15 residues in the CDR3. CDR1 and CDR2 (germline): SGHTA, FQGNSA. CDR3 region: CASSLVAGGGNEQFF. The CDR3 DNA sequence: TGTGCCAGCAGCTTAGTTGCGGGGGGGGGCAATGAGCAGTTCTTC.